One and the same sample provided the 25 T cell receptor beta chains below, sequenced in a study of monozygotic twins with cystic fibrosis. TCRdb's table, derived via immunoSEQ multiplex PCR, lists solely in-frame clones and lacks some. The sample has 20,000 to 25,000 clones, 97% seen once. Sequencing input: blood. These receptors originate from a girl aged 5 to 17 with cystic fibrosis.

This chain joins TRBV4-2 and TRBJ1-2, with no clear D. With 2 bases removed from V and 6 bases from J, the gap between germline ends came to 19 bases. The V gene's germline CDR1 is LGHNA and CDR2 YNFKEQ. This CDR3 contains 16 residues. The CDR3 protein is CASSQMVARRKDGYTF. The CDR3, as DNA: TGTGCCAGCAGCCAAATGGTTGCGAGACGGAAGGATGGCTACACCTTC.

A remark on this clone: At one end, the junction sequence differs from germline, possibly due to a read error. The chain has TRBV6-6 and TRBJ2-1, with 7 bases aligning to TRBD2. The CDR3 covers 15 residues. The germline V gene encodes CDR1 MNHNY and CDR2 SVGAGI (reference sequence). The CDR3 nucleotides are TGTGCCAGCAGTTATCGGGGAGGGTCCTTCAATGAGCAGTTCTTC. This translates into CASSYRGGSFNEQFF.

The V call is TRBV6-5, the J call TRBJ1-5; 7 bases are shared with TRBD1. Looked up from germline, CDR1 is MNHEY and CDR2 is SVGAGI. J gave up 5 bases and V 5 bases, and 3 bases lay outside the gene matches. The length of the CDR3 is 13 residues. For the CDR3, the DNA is TGTGCCAGCAGTCATGACAGGGATCAGCCCCAGCATTTT. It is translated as CASSHDRDQPQHF.

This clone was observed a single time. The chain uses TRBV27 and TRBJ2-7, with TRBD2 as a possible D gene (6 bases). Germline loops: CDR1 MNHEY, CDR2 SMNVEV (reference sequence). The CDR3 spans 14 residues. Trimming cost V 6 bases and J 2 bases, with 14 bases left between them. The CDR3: CASRLGAGTYEQYV. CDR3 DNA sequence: TGTGCCAGCAGGCTCGGGGCGGGAACCTACGAGCAGTACGTC.

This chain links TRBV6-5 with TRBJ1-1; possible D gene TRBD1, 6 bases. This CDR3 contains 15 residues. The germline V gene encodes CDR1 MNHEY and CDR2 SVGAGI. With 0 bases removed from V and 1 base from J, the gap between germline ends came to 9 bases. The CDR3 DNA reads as TGTGCCAGCAGTTACTCGGGGGGGCGGAACACTGAAGCTTTCTTT. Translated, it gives CASSYSGGRNTEAFF.

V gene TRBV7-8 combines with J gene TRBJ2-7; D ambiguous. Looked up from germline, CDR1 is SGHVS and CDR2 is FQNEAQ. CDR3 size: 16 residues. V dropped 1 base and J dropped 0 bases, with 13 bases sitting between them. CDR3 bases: TGTGCCAGCAGCTTAGGCCCCGGCAGCTACTCCTACGAGCAGTACTTC. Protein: CASSLGPGSYSYEQYF.

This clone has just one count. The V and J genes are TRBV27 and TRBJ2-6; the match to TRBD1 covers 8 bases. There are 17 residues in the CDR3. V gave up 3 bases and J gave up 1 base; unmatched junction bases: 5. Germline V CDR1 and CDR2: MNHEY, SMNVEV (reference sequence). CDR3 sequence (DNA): TGTGCCAGCAGTTTGGCAGGGGGCGCGTCTGGGGCCAACGTCCTGACTTTC. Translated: CASSLAGGASGANVLTF. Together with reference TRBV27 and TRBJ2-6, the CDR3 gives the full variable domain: EAQVTQNPRYLITVTGKKLTVTCSQNMNHEYMSWYRQDPGLGLRQIYYSMNVEVTDKGDVPEGYKVSRKEKRNFPLILESPSPNQTSLYFCASSLAGGASGANVLTFGAGSRLTVL.

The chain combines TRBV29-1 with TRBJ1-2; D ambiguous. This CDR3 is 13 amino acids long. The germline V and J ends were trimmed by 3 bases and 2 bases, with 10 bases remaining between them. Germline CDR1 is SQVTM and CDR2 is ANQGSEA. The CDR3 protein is CSVDPGGNYGYTF. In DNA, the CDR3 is TGCAGCGTTGATCCAGGAGGGAACTATGGCTACACCTTC.

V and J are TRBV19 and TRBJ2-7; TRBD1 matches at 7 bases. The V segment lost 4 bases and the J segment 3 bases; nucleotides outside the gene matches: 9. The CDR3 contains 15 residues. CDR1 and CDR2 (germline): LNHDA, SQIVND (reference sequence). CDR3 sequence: CASSTLTGNFYEQYF. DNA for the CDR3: TGTGCCAGTAGTACCTTGACAGGGAATTTCTACGAGCAGTACTTC.

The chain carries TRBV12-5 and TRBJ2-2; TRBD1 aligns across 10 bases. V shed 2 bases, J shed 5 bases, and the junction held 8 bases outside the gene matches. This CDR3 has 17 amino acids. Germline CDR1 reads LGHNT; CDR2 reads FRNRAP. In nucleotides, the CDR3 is TGTGCTAGTGGTTTGTGGACCGGGACAGGGGTTACCGGGGAGCTGTTTTTT. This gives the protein CASGLWTGTGVTGELFF.

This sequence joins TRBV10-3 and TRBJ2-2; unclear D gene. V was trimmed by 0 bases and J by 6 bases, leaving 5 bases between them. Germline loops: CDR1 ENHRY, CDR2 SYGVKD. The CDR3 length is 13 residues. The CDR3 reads CAISESRSGELFF. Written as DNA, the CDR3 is TGTGCCATCAGTGAGTCCCGGTCCGGGGAGCTGTTTTTT.

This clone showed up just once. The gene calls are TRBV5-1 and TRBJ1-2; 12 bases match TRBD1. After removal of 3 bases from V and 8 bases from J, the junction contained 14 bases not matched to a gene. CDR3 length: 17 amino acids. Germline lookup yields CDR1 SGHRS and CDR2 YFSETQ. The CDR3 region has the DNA TGCGCCAGCAGCTACGCCATCCCGGGGACAGGGGGCTGGGGCTACACCTTC. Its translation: CASSYAIPGTGGWGYTF.

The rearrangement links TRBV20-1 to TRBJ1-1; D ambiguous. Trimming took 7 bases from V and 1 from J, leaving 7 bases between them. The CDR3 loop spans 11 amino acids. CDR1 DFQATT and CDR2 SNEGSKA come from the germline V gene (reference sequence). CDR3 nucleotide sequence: TGCAGTGTCAATCCGAACACTGAAGCTTTCTTT. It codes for CSVNPNTEAFF.

The CDR3 sequence: CSAEQDYEQYF. The CDR3 DNA reads TGCAGCGCCGAACAGGATTACGAGCAGTACTTC. This chain uses TRBV29-1 with TRBJ2-7; possibly TRBD1 for D (5 bases). This CDR3 spans 11 amino acids. CDR1 is SQVTM, CDR2 ANQGSEA, per germline. Trimming removed 7 bases from V and 4 bases from J, with 11 bases in between.

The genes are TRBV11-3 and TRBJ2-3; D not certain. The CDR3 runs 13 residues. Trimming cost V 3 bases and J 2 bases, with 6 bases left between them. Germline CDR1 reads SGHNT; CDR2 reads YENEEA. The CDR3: CASSFKYTDTQYF. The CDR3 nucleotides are TGTGCCAGCAGCTTTAAGTACACAGATACGCAGTATTTT.

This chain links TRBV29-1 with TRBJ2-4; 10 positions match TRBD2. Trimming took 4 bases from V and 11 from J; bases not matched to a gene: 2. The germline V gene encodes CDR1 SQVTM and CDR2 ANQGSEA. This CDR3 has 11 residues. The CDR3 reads CSVASGSVQYF. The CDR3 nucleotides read TGCAGCGTTGCTAGCGGGAGTGTTCAGTACTTC.

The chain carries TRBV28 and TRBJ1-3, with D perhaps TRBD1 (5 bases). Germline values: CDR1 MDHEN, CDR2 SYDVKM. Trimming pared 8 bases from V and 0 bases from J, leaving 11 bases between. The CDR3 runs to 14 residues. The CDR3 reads CASGGVDSGNTIYF. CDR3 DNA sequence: TGTGCCAGCGGAGGGGTGGACTCTGGAAACACCATATATTTT.

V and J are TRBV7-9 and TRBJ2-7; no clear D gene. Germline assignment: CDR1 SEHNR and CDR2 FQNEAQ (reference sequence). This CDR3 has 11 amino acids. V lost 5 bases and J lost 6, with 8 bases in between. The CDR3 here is CASSLLSEQYF. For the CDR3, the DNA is TGTGCCAGCAGCCTACTAAGCGAGCAGTACTTC.

The chain's CDR3 is CASSRVSGSGNEQFF. Written as DNA, the CDR3 is TGCGCCAGCAGCCGAGTAAGCGGGAGTGGCAATGAGCAGTTCTTC. The chain has TRBV4-1 and TRBJ2-1; TRBD2 matches at 8 bases. The CDR3 is 15 amino acids. V lost 4 bases to trimming and J lost 6 bases; unmatched junction nucleotides: 8. Germline V gives CDR1 MGHRA, CDR2 YSYEKL.

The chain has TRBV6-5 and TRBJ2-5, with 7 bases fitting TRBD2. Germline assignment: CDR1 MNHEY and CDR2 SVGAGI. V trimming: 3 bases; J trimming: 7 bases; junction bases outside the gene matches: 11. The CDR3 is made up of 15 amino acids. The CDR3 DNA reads TGTGCCAGCAGTTATCCTAGCGGAGCGGCTTGGACCCAGTACTTC. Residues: CASSYPSGAAWTQYF.

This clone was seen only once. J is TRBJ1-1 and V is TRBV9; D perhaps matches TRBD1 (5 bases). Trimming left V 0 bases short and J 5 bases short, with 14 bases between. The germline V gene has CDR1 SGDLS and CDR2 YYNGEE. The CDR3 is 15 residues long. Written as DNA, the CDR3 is TGTGCCAGCAGCGTAGCGGGGCTAGCTAGTACTGAAGCTTTCTTT. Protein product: CASSVAGLASTEAFF.

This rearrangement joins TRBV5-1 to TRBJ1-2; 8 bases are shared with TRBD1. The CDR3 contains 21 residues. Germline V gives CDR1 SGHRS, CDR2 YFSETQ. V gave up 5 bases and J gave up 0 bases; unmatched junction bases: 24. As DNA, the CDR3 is TGCGCCAGCAGAGTGGGAGGGGCAGGGGGCGTGAGATGGCTTACTAACTATGGCTACACCTTC. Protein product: CASRVGGAGGVRWLTNYGYTF.

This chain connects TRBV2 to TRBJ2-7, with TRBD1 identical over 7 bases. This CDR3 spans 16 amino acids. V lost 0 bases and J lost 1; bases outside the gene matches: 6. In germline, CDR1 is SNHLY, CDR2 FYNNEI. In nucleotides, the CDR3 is TGTGCCAGCAGTGAAGCCGCCACAGGGGTGTCCTACGAGCAGTACGTC. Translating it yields CASSEAATGVSYEQYV.

The DNA for the CDR3 is TGTGCCAGCAAATCGGCAGCCGGGGGGCAGTACGTC. It is translated as CASKSAAGGQYV. The V gene is TRBV6-1, the J gene TRBJ2-7; possibly TRBD2 for D (6 bases). The V gene's germline CDR1 is MNHNS and CDR2 SASEGT. The CDR3 totals 12 residues. V was shortened by 7 bases and J by 9 bases, with 16 bases between the two germline ends.

The CDR3: CASSFGGSINEQFF. CDR3 in DNA: TGTGCCAGCAGCTTTGGCGGGAGTATAAATGAGCAGTTCTTC. J is TRBJ2-1 and V is TRBV5-5; the match to TRBD2 covers 7 bases. The CDR3 runs to 14 residues. Trimming took 2 bases from V and 7 from J; bases not matched to a gene: 6. Germline loops: CDR1 SGHKS, CDR2 YYEKEE (reference sequence).